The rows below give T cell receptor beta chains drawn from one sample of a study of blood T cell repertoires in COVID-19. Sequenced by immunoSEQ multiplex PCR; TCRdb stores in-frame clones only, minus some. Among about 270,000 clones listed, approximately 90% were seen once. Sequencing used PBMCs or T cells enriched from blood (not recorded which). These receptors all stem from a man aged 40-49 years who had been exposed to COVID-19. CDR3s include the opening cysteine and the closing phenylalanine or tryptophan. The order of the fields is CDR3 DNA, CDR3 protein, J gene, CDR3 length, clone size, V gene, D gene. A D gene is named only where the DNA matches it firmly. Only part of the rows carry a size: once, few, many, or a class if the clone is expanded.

DNA: TGTGCCAGCAGTCCTACGGGAGGTAGCGGCTACCAAGAGACCCAGTACTTC
CDR3: CASSPTGGSGYQETQYF
J: TRBJ2-5
length: 17
size: .
V: TRBV7-9
D: TRBD2

DNA: TGTGCCAGCAGCTTAAGCAGGGGTTTGGATGCTTTCTTT
CDR3: CASSLSRGLDAFF
J: TRBJ1-1
length: 13
size: .
V: TRBV7-3
D: .

DNA: TGTGCCAGCAGTTTATCTCAGGGCGGGGAGCTGTTTTTT
CDR3: CASSLSQGGELFF
J: TRBJ2-2
length: 13
size: .
V: TRBV27
D: .

DNA: TGTGCCAGCACCCAGACAGCAAATAATTCACCCCTCCACTTT
CDR3: CASTQTANNSPLHF
J: TRBJ1-6
length: 14
size: .
V: TRBV6-5
D: .

DNA: TGCGCCAGCAAAAGGCAGGGGGACGAGCAGTACTTC
CDR3: CASKRQGDEQYF
J: TRBJ2-7
length: 12
size: .
V: TRBV10-2
D: TRBD1

DNA: TGTGCCAGCAGCTTAGGCGATAATACGCAGTATTTT
CDR3: CASSLGDNTQYF
J: TRBJ2-3
length: 12
size: .
V: TRBV11-3
D: .

DNA: TGTGCCAGCAGCTCCGACATAAGCACAGATACGCAGTATTTT
CDR3: CASSSDISTDTQYF
J: TRBJ2-3
length: 14
size: .
V: TRBV6-5
D: .

DNA: TGTGCCAGCAGCTTGGAGGCCCGGACAGGGGGCGACTATGGCTACACCTTC
CDR3: CASSLEARTGGDYGYTF
J: TRBJ1-2
length: 17
size: .
V: TRBV5-6
D: TRBD1

DNA: TGTGCCAGCAGTTTATCGAGTCGCCACAATGAGCAGTTCTTC
CDR3: CASSLSSRHNEQFF
J: TRBJ2-1
length: 14
size: .
V: TRBV27
D: .

DNA: TGTGCCAGCAGTTTAAGTCTAGCGGGAGTCCTTGAGCAGTTCTTC
CDR3: CASSLSLAGVLEQFF
J: TRBJ2-1
length: 15
size: .
V: TRBV28
D: TRBD2

DNA: TGTGCCAGCAGCGTGGGGAGTAGCGGGCACTCCTACGAGCAGTACTTC
CDR3: CASSVGSSGHSYEQYF
J: TRBJ2-7
length: 16
size: .
V: TRBV9
D: TRBD2

DNA: TGTGCCAGCAGCCACGTCTTTGACAGGGGAACCGGGGAGCTGTTTTTT
CDR3: CASSHVFDRGTGELFF
J: TRBJ2-2
length: 16
size: .
V: TRBV4-2
D: TRBD1

DNA: TGTGCCAGCAGTTTAACGGGCAATGAGCAGTTCTTC
CDR3: CASSLTGNEQFF
J: TRBJ2-1
length: 12
size: .
V: TRBV27
D: .

DNA: TGTGCCAGCAGTGAATACGGGACAGGGGGCTTCAATCAGCCCCAGCATTTT
CDR3: CASSEYGTGGFNQPQHF
J: TRBJ1-5
length: 17
size: .
V: TRBV6-1
D: TRBD1

DNA: TGTGCCAGTAGTACCGCCTCGACAGGGAACTACGAGCAGTACTTC
CDR3: CASSTASTGNYEQYF
J: TRBJ2-7
length: 15
size: .
V: TRBV19
D: TRBD1

DNA: TGCGCCAGCAGCCTCAAGAGCGGGATTGGCAATGAGCAGTTCTTC
CDR3: CASSLKSGIGNEQFF
J: TRBJ2-1
length: 15
size: .
V: TRBV5-1
D: TRBD2

DNA: TGTGCCAGCACTCGGACAGGCGTCGTAGGGGCTTTCTTT
CDR3: CASTRTGVVGAFF
J: TRBJ1-1
length: 13
size: .
V: TRBV28
D: TRBD1

DNA: TGTGCCAGCAGCTTAGGCCCCCTACAGGGGGAGCAGTACTTC
CDR3: CASSLGPLQGEQYF
J: TRBJ2-7
length: 14
size: .
V: TRBV7-2
D: TRBD1

DNA: TGTGCCAGCAGTGAAGAAGGGGCAGGGTATAATAGCTACACCTTC
CDR3: CASSEEGAGYNSYTF
J: TRBJ1-2
length: 15
size: .
V: TRBV6-1
D: .

DNA: TGTGCCAGCAGCTTCTCGGGGTTTGGCTACACCTTC
CDR3: CASSFSGFGYTF
J: TRBJ1-2
length: 12
size: few
V: TRBV5-5
D: .

DNA: TGCAGCGTTGAAGATATCGCGGGAGGGCCGGATACGCAGTATTTT
CDR3: CSVEDIAGGPDTQYF
J: TRBJ2-3
length: 15
size: .
V: TRBV29-1
D: TRBD2

DNA: TGTGCCAGCTCGTCACAGGGACAGTGGGAGCAGTACTTC
CDR3: CASSSQGQWEQYF
J: TRBJ2-7
length: 13
size: .
V: TRBV7-9
D: TRBD1

DNA: TGTGCCAGCAGCGCCCAAACAGGATTGGGCACTGAAGCTTTCTTT
CDR3: CASSAQTGLGTEAFF
J: TRBJ1-1
length: 15
size: .
V: TRBV5-5
D: .

DNA: TGTGCCAGCTCACCACCGACAGGGCTACAAGAGACCCAGTACTTC
CDR3: CASSPPTGLQETQYF
J: TRBJ2-5
length: 15
size: .
V: TRBV18
D: TRBD1

DNA: TGTGCCATCAGTGACCCGACAGGTCTACTAAGCGAGCAGTACTTC
CDR3: CAISDPTGLLSEQYF
J: TRBJ2-7
length: 15
size: once
V: TRBV10-3
D: .

DNA: TGTGCCAGCAGCACGGAGGCAGGGAACACTGAAGCTTTCTTT
CDR3: CASSTEAGNTEAFF
J: TRBJ1-1
length: 14
size: .
V: TRBV5-5
D: .

DNA: TGTGCCAGCAGCGTCGGGGGGACTAGCGGCGACGAGCAGTACTTC
CDR3: CASSVGGTSGDEQYF
J: TRBJ2-7
length: 15
size: once
V: TRBV7-9
D: TRBD2

DNA: TGCGCCAGCAGCCGTAGCGGGAGCTCCTACGAGCAGTACTTC
CDR3: CASSRSGSSYEQYF
J: TRBJ2-7
length: 14
size: .
V: TRBV4-3
D: TRBD2

DNA: TGTGCCACCAGCAGGGAGCGGCGGCCGAACACTGAAGCTTTCTTT
CDR3: CATSRERRPNTEAFF
J: TRBJ1-1
length: 15
size: .
V: TRBV15
D: .

DNA: TGCGCCAGCAGCGGTGGGACAGGGAGCTTTGATACGCAGTATTTT
CDR3: CASSGGTGSFDTQYF
J: TRBJ2-3
length: 15
size: .
V: TRBV10-1
D: TRBD1

DNA: TGTGCCGGGCGACCAGGTTTGGATCAGCCCCAGCATTTT
CDR3: CAGRPGLDQPQHF
J: TRBJ1-5
length: 13
size: .
V: TRBV28
D: .

DNA: TGTGCCAGCACTGACGTCGCAGGGGCGAACTATGGCTACACCTTC
CDR3: CASTDVAGANYGYTF
J: TRBJ1-2
length: 15
size: .
V: TRBV19
D: .

DNA: TGTGCCAGCAGGTACCGGACAGGGAGCTACGAGCAGTACTTC
CDR3: CASRYRTGSYEQYF
J: TRBJ2-7
length: 14
size: .
V: TRBV28
D: TRBD1

DNA: TGTGCCAGCAGCGAGAGTACAGGGGAAATCTATGGCTACACCTTC
CDR3: CASSESTGEIYGYTF
J: TRBJ1-2
length: 15
size: .
V: TRBV9
D: TRBD1

DNA: TGCAGCGTTATATTGACTAGCGTCACAGATACGCAGTATTTT
CDR3: CSVILTSVTDTQYF
J: TRBJ2-3
length: 14
size: .
V: TRBV29-1
D: TRBD2

DNA: TGTGCCACCAGCAGAGTAGGACAGGGAGGGCAAGAGACCCAGTACTTC
CDR3: CATSRVGQGGQETQYF
J: TRBJ2-5
length: 16
size: .
V: TRBV15
D: .

DNA: TGTGCCAGCAGCTTGTCGGCAGGGGGCTACGAGCAGTACTTC
CDR3: CASSLSAGGYEQYF
J: TRBJ2-7
length: 14
size: .
V: TRBV5-4
D: TRBD1

DNA: TGCACCAGCAGCCAAGACACGGACTCAGGGGGCAAGATTTACGAGCAGTACTTC
CDR3: CTSSQDTDSGGKIYEQYF
J: TRBJ2-7
length: 18
size: .
V: TRBV1
D: .

DNA: TGTGCCAGCAGTATCCGACAGGGGGCGACTGAAGCTTTCTTT
CDR3: CASSIRQGATEAFF
J: TRBJ1-1
length: 14
size: .
V: TRBV28
D: TRBD1

DNA: TGTGCCAGCAGTTTACGCGGGACTTCTCAAGAGACCCAGTACTTC
CDR3: CASSLRGTSQETQYF
J: TRBJ2-5
length: 15
size: .
V: TRBV27
D: .

DNA: TGTGCCAGTAGGCAACAGGGTTGGAACACTGAAGCTTTCTTT
CDR3: CASRQQGWNTEAFF
J: TRBJ1-1
length: 14
size: .
V: TRBV19
D: .

DNA: TGTGCCAGCAGCCGGGGGGTTGGGAGCTCCTACGAGCAGTACTTC
CDR3: CASSRGVGSSYEQYF
J: TRBJ2-7
length: 15
size: .
V: TRBV7-2
D: TRBD2

DNA: TGTGCCAGCAGTTCTCAGGGGACTAGCAGTTACGAGCAGTACTTC
CDR3: CASSSQGTSSYEQYF
J: TRBJ2-7
length: 15
size: .
V: TRBV28
D: TRBD2

DNA: TGTGCCAGCAGCTTAACGGGCGGGACGAGCGGCTACACCTTC
CDR3: CASSLTGGTSGYTF
J: TRBJ1-2
length: 14
size: .
V: TRBV7-3
D: .

DNA: TGTGCCAGTAGTATCTCCGGGACAGCCTATGGCTACACCTTC
CDR3: CASSISGTAYGYTF
J: TRBJ1-2
length: 14
size: .
V: TRBV19
D: TRBD1

DNA: TGTGCCAGTAGGGACAAAATCTCTGGAAACACCATATATTTT
CDR3: CASRDKISGNTIYF
J: TRBJ1-3
length: 14
size: .
V: TRBV19
D: .

DNA: TGTGCCAGCAGTTCACTAATGAACACTGAAGCTTTCTTT
CDR3: CASSSLMNTEAFF
J: TRBJ1-1
length: 13
size: .
V: TRBV27
D: .

DNA: TGCGCCAGCAGCCACCGATACCCGGGACTAGCGGATTCAGATACGCAGTATTTT
CDR3: CASSHRYPGLADSDTQYF
J: TRBJ2-3
length: 18
size: .
V: TRBV4-1
D: TRBD2

DNA: TGTGCCATCAGTGAGTCAAAGACAGGGAACGAGCAGTACTTC
CDR3: CAISESKTGNEQYF
J: TRBJ2-7
length: 14
size: .
V: TRBV10-3
D: TRBD1

DNA: TGTGCTAGTGGTTCTCCCGATCAGCCCCAGCATTTT
CDR3: CASGSPDQPQHF
J: TRBJ1-5
length: 12
size: .
V: TRBV12-5
D: .

DNA: TGTGCCAGCAGCTTAGTAACAGGGGCGTTCTATGGCTACACCTTC
CDR3: CASSLVTGAFYGYTF
J: TRBJ1-2
length: 15
size: .
V: TRBV7-9
D: TRBD1

DNA: TGTGCCAGCAGTCGTACCGGGAACTGGGTCAATCAGCCCCAGCATTTT
CDR3: CASSRTGNWVNQPQHF
J: TRBJ1-5
length: 16
size: .
V: TRBV7-2
D: .

DNA: TGTGCCAGTAGTATCACAGGGGGTTTGCAGCCCCAGCATTTT
CDR3: CASSITGGLQPQHF
J: TRBJ1-5
length: 14
size: .
V: TRBV19
D: TRBD1

DNA: TGTGCCAGCAGACCCCGGGACAGGGTGTACGAGCAGTACTTC
CDR3: CASRPRDRVYEQYF
J: TRBJ2-7
length: 14
size: .
V: TRBV27
D: TRBD1

DNA: TGTGCCTGGAGGGCTAGCGGGAGACTGAATGAGCAGTTCTTC
CDR3: CAWRASGRLNEQFF
J: TRBJ2-1
length: 14
size: .
V: TRBV30
D: TRBD2

DNA: TGTGCCAGCAGAGATTCCGGGACAGGGGTAAACACTGAAGCTTTCTTT
CDR3: CASRDSGTGVNTEAFF
J: TRBJ1-1
length: 16
size: .
V: TRBV2
D: TRBD1

DNA: TGTGCCAGCAGCTCTCGACAGGGCGAAAAACTGTTTTTT
CDR3: CASSSRQGEKLFF
J: TRBJ1-4
length: 13
size: .
V: TRBV7-9
D: TRBD1